What follows are 20 T cell receptor beta chains derived from one specimen sequenced in a study of shared clonotypes between healthy human individuals. Some clones are missing from TCRdb's copy, which holds only in-frame ones; the method was immunoSEQ multiplex PCR. Seen here are 2 million to 2.5 million clones, 85% to 95% observed once, and the top ten hold 0.37%. Sequenced sample: naive CD4+ T cells from PBMCs. As for subset: CD45RA+ positively selected. These receptors all come from a man younger than 30 in good health. Some clones in this sample may be carry-over from other donors' samples.

The gene calls are TRBV5-1 and TRBJ2-1; the match to TRBD2 covers 10 bases. In germline, CDR1 is SGHRS, CDR2 YFSETQ. This CDR3 has 15 residues. J was trimmed by 10 bases and V by 3 bases; bases with no gene match: 10. CDR3: CASSSSGLAGVEQFF. The DNA for the CDR3 is TGCGCCAGCAGCTCCAGTGGCCTAGCGGGGGTCGAGCAGTTCTTC.

The CDR3 sequence is CASSLTARREETQYF. CDR3 nucleotide sequence: TGTGCCAGCAGCTTAACGGCAAGGCGGGAAGAGACCCAGTACTTC. V and J are TRBV7-9 and TRBJ2-5; D might be TRBD2 (5 bases). Germline CDR1 SEHNR, CDR2 FQNEAQ (reference sequence). V was cut by 2 bases and J by 3 bases, with 13 bases left in between. This CDR3 is built from 15 residues.

V gene TRBV5-1 combines with J gene TRBJ2-1; 13 bases map to TRBD2. Germline CDR1 is SGHRS and CDR2 is YFSETQ. V gave up 5 bases and J gave up 4 bases; unmatched junction bases: 3. The CDR3 spans 15 residues. This chain's CDR3 is CASRRTSGGYNEQFF. CDR3 DNA: TGCGCCAGCAGACGGACTAGCGGGGGATACAATGAGCAGTTCTTC.

The rearrangement joins TRBV19 to TRBJ1-2; 7 bases line up with TRBD1. The CDR3 runs 13 residues. V was pared by 8 bases and J by 8 bases, with 11 bases of the junction left unmatched. CDR1 is LNHDA, CDR2 SQIVND, per germline (reference sequence). In DNA form, the CDR3 reads TGTGCCAGTTCGGCAGGGGGTTCATTGGGCTACACCTTC. This sequence encodes CASSAGGSLGYTF.

This rearrangement joins TRBV2 to TRBJ1-2, with D perhaps TRBD1 (5 bases). The germline gives CDR1 SNHLY, CDR2 FYNNEI. V dropped 0 bases and J dropped 7 bases, with 12 bases sitting between them. This CDR3 is 14 amino acids long. CDR3 protein: CASSEAGTRRGYTF. The CDR3 DNA is TGTGCCAGCAGTGAAGCGGGGACCAGGCGTGGCTACACCTTC. The variable domain in full, completed from reference TRBV2 and TRBJ1-2, reads EPEVTQTPSHQVTQMGQEVILRCVPISNHLYFYWYRQILGQKVEFLVSFYNNEISEKSEIFDDQFSVERPDGSNFTLKIRSTKLEDSAMYFCASSEAGTRRGYTFGSGTRLTVV.

J is TRBJ2-5 and V is TRBV7-3; 8 bases match TRBD2. In germline, CDR1 is SGHTA, CDR2 FQGTGA. Germline trimming cut 3 bases from V and 1 base from J; bases unmatched to any gene: 10. The length of the CDR3 is 17 residues. The CDR3 sequence: CASSLWVAGNFQETQYF. The CDR3 DNA reads as TGTGCCAGCAGCTTGTGGGTAGCGGGGAATTTCCAAGAGACCCAGTACTTC.

A word on this clone: The sample has other DNA sequences that encode this CDR3 too. The rearrangement links TRBV18 to TRBJ1-1; 8 nucleotides align to TRBD1. The V gene's germline CDR1 is KGHSH and CDR2 LQKENI. With 6 bases clipped from V and 1 base from J, the junction kept 4 bases outside the gene matches. This CDR3 is 14 amino acids long. The CDR3 coding sequence is TGTGCCAGCTCCCCAGGACAGGGGAACACTGAAGCTTTCTTT. This translates into CASSPGQGNTEAFF.

This rearrangement joins TRBV6-6 to TRBJ1-1, with 7 positions matching TRBD1. The CDR3 has 15 amino acids. J was trimmed by 0 bases and V by 4 bases; bases with no gene match: 5. Per germline, CDR1 MNHNY and CDR2 SVGAGI (reference sequence). This CDR3 reads CASSSGQSLNTEAFF. The CDR3 nucleotides are TGTGCCAGCAGTTCGGGACAGTCGTTGAACACTGAAGCTTTCTTT.

The chain carries TRBV10-3 and TRBJ2-1, with 8 bases identical to TRBD2. Germline V CDR1 and CDR2: ENHRY, SYGVKD. V lost 10 bases, J lost 3 bases, and 8 bases stayed unmatched. The CDR3 totals 14 residues. The DNA for the CDR3 is TGTGCCACCACTACCGGGACTAGCTACAATGAGCAGTTCTTC. The encoded protein is CATTTGTSYNEQFF.

With respect to this clone: Other DNA sequences in the same sample also yield this CDR3. V is TRBV4-1 and J is TRBJ2-1, with 11 bases lining up with TRBD2. Germline CDR1 and CDR2: MGHRA and YSYEKL. After removal of 3 bases from V and 2 bases from J, the junction contained 0 bases not matched to a gene. This CDR3 region has 15 residues. CDR3 nucleotides: TGCGCCAGCAGCCAGACTAGCGGGACCTACAATGAGCAGTTCTTC. Translation: CASSQTSGTYNEQFF.

The CDR3 loop is CASTSGGPTNYGYTF. Here the CDR3 DNA reads TGTGCCAGTACCTCCGGGGGGCCAACTAACTATGGCTACACCTTC. This chain uses TRBV6-6 with TRBJ1-2; weak D call: TRBD1 (6 bases). V dropped 9 bases and J dropped 0 bases, with 17 bases sitting between them. CDR1 and CDR2 from the germline V gene are MNHNY and SVGAGI (reference sequence). This CDR3 is 15 amino acids long.

This clone has only a few counts. This rearrangement joins TRBV18 to TRBJ1-5; D not resolved. V was cut by 5 bases and J by 1 base, with 9 bases left in between. Germline V gene sequence: CDR1 KGHSH, CDR2 LQKENI. This CDR3 comprises 14 residues. CDR3 coding DNA: TGTGCCAGCTCATTTTCCGGGAGCAATCAGCCCCAGCATTTT. This sequence encodes CASSFSGSNQPQHF.

CDR3 nucleotides: TGCGCCAGCAGCGGGACAGAGGGCAATGAGCAGTTCTTC. It translates to CASSGTEGNEQFF. The gene calls are TRBV5-1 and TRBJ2-1; 7 positions agree with TRBD1. The CDR3 is made up of 13 amino acids. Trimming took 4 bases from V and 6 from J; bases not matched to a gene: 4. CDR1 is SGHRS and CDR2 is YFSETQ in the germline V gene.

The CDR3 nucleotides read TGTGCCAGCACCCCGGCCGGGACCCTACGGGGGCAGTACTTC. Its translation is CASTPAGTLRGQYF. This sequence joins TRBV28 and TRBJ2-7; TRBD1 or TRBD2 may be the D gene (5 bases each). The V gene lost 7 bases and the J gene lost 9 bases, with 22 bases spanning the gap. CDR1 and CDR2 from the germline V gene are MDHEN and SYDVKM. The CDR3 has 14 residues.

The chain joins TRBV7-3 to TRBJ2-7, with a possible D match to TRBD2 (6 bases). CDR3 size: 14 residues. The V gene lost 2 bases and the J gene lost 4 bases, with 12 bases spanning the gap. The V gene's germline CDR1 is SGHTA and CDR2 FQGTGA. The CDR3 DNA follows: TGTGCCAGCAGCTTACTAGGAGGGTTGTACGAGCAGTACTTC. Its protein is CASSLLGGLYEQYF.

V usage is TRBV19 and J usage is TRBJ2-1; TRBD2 agrees at 7 bases. Germline values: CDR1 LNHDA, CDR2 SQIVND (reference sequence). Trimming removed 4 bases from V and 7 bases from J; junction bases left unmatched: 7. The CDR3 runs to 14 residues. CDR3 coding DNA: TGTGCCAGTAGTAATGGCGGGAGTGTTAATGAGCAGTTCTTC. This codes for CASSNGGSVNEQFF.

The chain employs TRBV10-3 and TRBJ2-5, with 7 nucleotides matching TRBD2. The CDR3 loop spans 15 amino acids. The J segment lost 2 bases and the V segment lost 0 bases, leaving 3 bases of the junction unmatched. Germline V CDR1 and CDR2: ENHRY, SYGVKD. The CDR3 protein is CAISESTGRQETQYF. The DNA for the CDR3 is TGTGCCATCAGTGAGTCGACCGGGAGGCAAGAGACCCAGTACTTC.

The chain uses TRBV28 and TRBJ1-5; the match to TRBD1 covers 10 bases. The CDR3 runs 16 residues. Losses at the gene ends were 6 bases for V and 7 bases for J; bases not matched to a gene: 12. Germline values: CDR1 MDHEN, CDR2 SYDVKM. Written as DNA, the CDR3 is TGTGCCAGCAGCCCCACGGGACAGGGGTTCGGGCAGCCCCAGCATTTT. Translated, it gives CASSPTGQGFGQPQHF.

This rearrangement joins TRBV18 to TRBJ1-2, with 10 bases fitting TRBD1. Trimming at V came to 6 bases and at J to 2 bases, leaving 6 bases not matched to a gene. This CDR3 comprises 15 residues. CDR1 is KGHSH, CDR2 LQKENI, per germline. The CDR3: CASSRGTGDNYGYTF. Written as DNA, the CDR3 is TGTGCCAGCTCGCGGGGGACAGGGGACAACTATGGCTACACCTTC.

The genes are TRBV6-5 and TRBJ2-5; 13 bases are a match to TRBD2. The last part of the DNA fits TRBJ2-7 better; the J call may be wrong. Per the germline V gene, CDR1 is MNHEY and CDR2 is SVGAGI. This CDR3 has 15 residues. The CDR3 DNA reads TGTGCCAGCAGCCGGACTAGCGGGAGACAATACGAGCAGTACTTC. Translated: CASSRTSGRQYEQYF.